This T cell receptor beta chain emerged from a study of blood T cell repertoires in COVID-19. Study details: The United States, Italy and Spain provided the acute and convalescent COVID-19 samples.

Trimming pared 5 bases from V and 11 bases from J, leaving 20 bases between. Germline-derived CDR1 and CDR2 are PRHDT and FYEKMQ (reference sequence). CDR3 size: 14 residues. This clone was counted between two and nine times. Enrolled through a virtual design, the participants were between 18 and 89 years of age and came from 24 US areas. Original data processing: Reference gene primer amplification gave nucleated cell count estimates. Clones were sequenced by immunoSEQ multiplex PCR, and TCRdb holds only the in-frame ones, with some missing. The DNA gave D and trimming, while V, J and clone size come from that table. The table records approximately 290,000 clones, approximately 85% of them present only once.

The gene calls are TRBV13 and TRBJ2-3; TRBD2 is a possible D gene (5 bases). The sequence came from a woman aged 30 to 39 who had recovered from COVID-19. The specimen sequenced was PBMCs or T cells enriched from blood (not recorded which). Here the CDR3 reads CASSPVEDPREQYF. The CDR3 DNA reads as TGTGCCAGCAGCCCCGTCGAGGATCCGAGGGAGCAGTATTTT.